This TCR beta chain was observed in a study of T cells after yellow fever vaccination. Notes on the study in general: Of the clonotypes, a small share occurred in both CD4 and CD8 compartments. Post-booster repertoires again held most primary-vaccination clones (approximately 96% CD4, roughly 88% CD8). Bulk-population clonotypes that are abundant could appear as contaminants in FACS-sorted repertoires.

The length of the CDR3 is 14 residues. Between the trimmed V and J ends, which lost 1 base and 8 bases, there was a span of 11 bases. The authors made TCR cDNA by 5'RACE template switching, adding a universal primer site and UMIs. TCRdb recomputed calls from the 5' RACE reads with MiXCR, one row per CDR3 protein. The table includes tens of thousands of distinct CDR3 sequences, approximately 7% detected once. This clonotype was observed at least ten times. Its specificity is unknown. The chain couples TRBV12-3 or TRBV12-4 to TRBJ2-2; a weak D match, TRBD2 (5 bases). This receptor was identified in a man aged 18 to 30 who received the YFV17D yellow fever vaccine. Sequenced here: CD8+ T cells sorted from PBMCs, sampled roughly 46 days after the first yellow fever vaccination. CDR3 bases: TGTGCCAGCAGTTTAGGTCCGGGATCGGGGGAGCTGTTTTTT. Protein product: CASSLGPGSGELFF.